This T cell receptor (beta chain) appears in the sequencing data of a study of long-term antiretroviral therapy in people with HIV. Study-wide background: Of all samples, the earliest predate the 2015 immediate-ART recommendation by about a decade. Whole-study results and caveats: CDR3 lengths in HIV samples spanned a narrower range than controls.

This clone has only one observation. Its specificity is unknown. Participants who had HIV were, without exception, treated in the United States. Specimens held about 0.85-11 million cryopreserved PBMC prior to DNA extraction. Run at survey level, the immunoSEQ assay was version v3.0. The assay was immunoSEQ multiplex PCR, and TCRdb's table has in-frame clones only and misses some. The sample has 20,000 to 25,000 clones; around three quarters are singletons. The CDR3 contains 13 residues. The germline V gene has CDR1 SEHNR and CDR2 FQNEAQ (reference sequence). The junction had 6 bases not matched to a gene; V was cut back by 5 bases and J by 8 bases.

Source: unsorted PBMCs, taken 1.1 years before starting antiretroviral therapy. The genes are TRBV7-9 and TRBJ2-1, with TRBD1 matching over 7 bases. The sequence came from a woman between 40 and 55 years old with HIV. This chain's CDR3 is CASSITGEYEQFF. Written as DNA, the CDR3 is TGTGCCAGCAGCATAACAGGGGAGTATGAGCAGTTCTTC.